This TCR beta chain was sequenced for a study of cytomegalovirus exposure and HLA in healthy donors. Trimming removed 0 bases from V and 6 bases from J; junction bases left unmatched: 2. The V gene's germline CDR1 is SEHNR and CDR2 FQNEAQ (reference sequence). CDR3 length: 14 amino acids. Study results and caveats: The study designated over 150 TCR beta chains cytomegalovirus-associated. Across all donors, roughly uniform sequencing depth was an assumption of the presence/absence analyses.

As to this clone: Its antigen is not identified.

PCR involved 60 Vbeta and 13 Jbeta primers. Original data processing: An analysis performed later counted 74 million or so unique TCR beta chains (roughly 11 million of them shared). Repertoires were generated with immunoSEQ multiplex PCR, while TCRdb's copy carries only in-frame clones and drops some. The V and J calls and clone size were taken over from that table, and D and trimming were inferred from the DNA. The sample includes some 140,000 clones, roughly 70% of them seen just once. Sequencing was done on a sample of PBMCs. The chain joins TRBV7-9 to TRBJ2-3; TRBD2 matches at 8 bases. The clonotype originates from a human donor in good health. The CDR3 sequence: CASSLAREVDTQYF. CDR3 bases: TGTGCCAGCAGCTTAGCGCGGGAGGTGGATACGCAGTATTTT.